The present T cell receptor (beta chain) was sequenced within a study of blood T cell repertoires in COVID-19. The germline V gene has CDR1 MNHEY and CDR2 SVGEGT. The CDR3 has 14 amino acids. Deletions cut 6 bases from V and 7 bases from J, with 18 bases between. Only in-frame clones appear in the TCRdb table, and some are missing; sequencing was by immunoSEQ multiplex PCR. This sample has roughly 250,000 clones, with around four fifths found just once. This TCR came from a man aged 40-49 years with active or convalescent COVID-19. The specimen was peripheral blood. The genes are TRBV6-2 or TRBV6-3 and TRBJ1-1; D possibly corresponds to TRBD1 (5 bases). The CDR3 here is CASSRGLQVLEAFF. CDR3 DNA: TGTGCCAGCAGCCGGGGACTTCAGGTGCTTGAAGCTTTCTTT.